This TCR beta chain was sequenced during a study of cytomegalovirus exposure and HLA in healthy donors (dated by TCRdb to about 2017). Describing the broader study: An earlier analysis of a few hundred of the donors reported 276 Gb of sequence data and 95 million to 130 million unique TCR beta sequences obtained from approximately 180 million T cells. A later analysis re-examined previously published TCR beta repertoires from roughly 720 donors and added high-resolution HLA genotyping to investigate patterns of TCR occurrence. Using immunosequencing, the study profiled T cell repertoires from roughly 650 subjects and related those repertoires to cytomegalovirus serostatus. In a later genetic analysis, genome-wide SNP genotypes for about 65% of the roughly 670 donors were used, and that subset was treated as a discovery cohort. Every repertoire in the discovery cohort had been generated on one and the same sequencing platform. A separate validation cohort of about 110 different subjects was used in addition to the 666-subject first cohort. The number of typed donors differed by locus: roughly 620-630 for A, B, C, DRB1 and DQB1; some 500 for DQA1; about 600 for DPA1; and 450 to 480 for DPB1. An early release covering about 600 HLA-typed donors comprised about 300 gigabases of sequencing data and around 85 million unique TCR sequences. An earlier analysis of 500 to 750 of the donors applied high-throughput TCR beta sequencing to assess whether each TCR beta V gene segment acted as functional or pseudogenic. Class I and class II HLA loci were covered by the typing at four-digit resolution. Donor age, sex, ethnicity and CMV serostatus were collected together with the repertoire data. Among the roughly 390 genotyped donors, 75% to 90% belonged to the genetic ancestry cluster associated with self-reported Caucasian donors. Among a few hundred genotyped donors of the cohort, an average of approximately 250,000 unique TCR beta nucleotide sequences were sequenced per donor, approximately 20% of them non-productive. High-throughput TCR immunosequencing, statistical association of individual TCRs with disease status, and machine learning were combined to predict cytomegalovirus infection status. The study aimed to test whether cataloging public T cell receptors could reveal signatures of past pathogen exposure. Roughly five DR-DQ haplotypes were treated as single units for association and clustering because of strong linkage in the cohort. Rather than using new phenotypic data, the later analysis identified candidate immune exposures from TCR beta sequences and from how often those sequences occurred across donors.

For this clone: Which antigen it targets is not known. No base-level quality is on record; no much larger clone is a single base apart.

The full study reports these points: According to the authors, the approach could potentially be generalized to other disease states and immunological phenotypes. According to a later analysis, most CMV-associated TCR beta chains appeared to be HLA-restricted, and the HLA associations seemed to be driven largely by CMV exposure. In a later analysis, HLA-associated TCR beta chains were found to be more clonally expanded and to have lower generation probabilities than equally common non-associated chains. Some IMGT-functional V segments, including TRBV6-2 and TRBV6-3, could not be distinguished by the 87-base-pair reads and were therefore excluded. A later genetic analysis reported fewer N-insertions in productive TCRs among donors in an Asian-associated ancestry cluster than the roughly 690-donor mean. In a later genetic analysis, a missense DCLRE1C variant was associated with V-gene and J-gene trimming of TCR beta chains, and the association was replicated in an independent cohort. This cohort had only TCR beta chains sequenced, and the lack of alpha or paired-chain data limited which features could be detected. While some public TCRs were present in many individuals, most TCR sequences turned up only very rarely across donors. An earlier analysis of approximately 540 of the donors showed that most TCR beta V segments appeared in productive rearrangements either about 87% or about 30% of the time, which broadly matched IMGT annotations. Specific HLA alleles were associated with some 15,000 TCR beta sequences at a false discovery rate of 0.05 in a later analysis. Because counts were too low, seventeen rarely observed V segments, including chromosome 9 orphons, were left out of the earlier analysis of about 500 of the donors. A later analysis reported that several top co-occurrence clusters appeared linked to parvovirus B19, influenza, CMV and Epstein-Barr virus. CMV serostatus was the only immune exposure information available for the cohort. In a later analysis, TCR association rates were found to vary across HLA loci, with the most associated TCRs seen for DRB1 alleles and the fewest for HLA-C alleles. A further reported finding was that TCR beta sequences accurately predicted the HLA-A and HLA-B alleles for most subjects in the first cohort. The presence/absence analyses assumed that sequencing depth was roughly uniform across donors, and that assumption may not be true. Linkage disequilibrium might explain the correlated functional status among segregating V segments, but an unknown experimental factor could not be ruled out. Strong co-occurrence of HLA alleles, especially DR and DQ, made assigning TCR associations to individual alleles difficult. Cytomegalovirus status was reported to be diagnosed by the classifier with high specificity and sensitivity in both the original and validation cohorts. In vitro tests confirmed that a few of the cytomegalovirus-associated TCR beta chains recognize cytomegalovirus antigens. A total of some 180 TCR beta chains were listed by the study as associated with cytomegalovirus. The sequencing pipeline was judged likely to have produced a cluster of highly shared sequence variants as a technical artifact. Because some donors lacked HLA typing at each locus, the association tests relied only on the typed subset.

Library generation was performed with the immunoSEQ multiplex PCR assay. A mixture of 60 forward primers for TCR Vbeta segments and 13 reverse primers for TCR Jbeta segments was used in the multiplex PCR. Amplification of the CDR3 region of rearranged TCR beta genes was performed with a multiplex PCR assay on genomic DNA. The amplified TCR beta libraries were sequenced on the Illumina HiSeq System as 87-base-pair reads. Turning to the authors' computational methods: A later analysis counted tens of millions of unique TCR beta chains across the 666 repertoires, and 10 million to 12 million of these chains were shared by at least two donors. To remove PCR and sequencing errors, raw reads were error-corrected and collapsed into unique sequences using a nearest-neighbor algorithm that merged closely related sequences. V, D and J gene segments were assigned by aligning CDR3 sequences to IMGT reference sequences. Each retained sequence needed at least a six-nucleotide match to both a V gene segment and a J gene segment. Rearrangements were classified as productive when the CDR3 lacked stop codons and remained in frame with V and J, and all other rearrangements were classified as non-productive. Following IMGT convention, CDR3 was defined as the stretch from the second conserved V-encoded cysteine up to the conserved J-encoded phenylalanine. The earlier analysis of 500 to 600 of the donors excluded sequences that lacked an unambiguous match to a single V gene segment. An earlier analysis of fewer than 750 of the donors classified V segments as functional when productive rearrangements were above 56.7% and as segregating when the standard deviation between donors was above 5%. To diagnose cytomegalovirus status from the catalog of TCR beta chain sequences, a statistical classification framework was built. In a later analysis, V and J genes were assigned by comparing TCR nucleotide sequences against IMGT/GENE-DB human TR gene sequences. In a later analysis, CDR3 sequences and most-parsimonious VDJ recombination scenarios were assigned using the TCRdist pipeline. In a later analysis, each TCR beta chain was defined by its CDR3 amino acid sequence together with its V-gene family, and reads lacking a unique V-gene family were excluded. To address suspected cross-contamination and a sequencing artifact, a later analysis removed approximately 590 highly shared, low-generation-probability nucleotide sequences. For each public chain, a later analysis derived a clonal expansion index from normalized ranks of inferred template counts within each repertoire. In a later analysis, generation probabilities were computed with a VDJ recombination model fitted to out-of-frame rearrangements, and the resulting probabilities were checked against IGoR. In a later analysis, TCR-TCR, TCR-HLA and TCR-CMV co-occurrence was scored with hypergeometric tests, and a repertoire-size bias correction was applied to TCR pairs. A later analysis estimated false discovery rates by permuting HLA or CMV assignments 20 times. In a later analysis, co-occurring TCRs were grouped using DBSCAN, with TCRdist sequence similarity added in when clustering inside HLA-allele-positive subsets. Co-occurrence clustering excluded repertoires with fewer than 30,000 or more than 120,000 public chains, plus five with anomalous nucleotide sharing. TCRdb stores this immuneACCESS table with in-frame sequences only. Part of the clones is absent; in the studies checked, under half of the shortfall reflects unresolved V genes, and no reason is known for the rest. V, J and clone size reflect that table, while D and trimming were determined from the DNA. Within this sample are around 40,000 clones, with under 65% of them counted one time only. Jointly, the top ten make up roughly 8.9% of the sample.

The cohort was made up of 666 healthy bone marrow donors. At the time of sampling, every cohort member was nominally healthy, though immune exposures that went unrecorded were likely present. Of the 700 or so cohort members, 250 to 300 had positive CMV serostatus and about 330 had negative CMV serostatus, and CMV serostatus was not recorded for the donor. Each donor provided a peripheral blood sample, and peripheral blood mononuclear cells were used for TCR beta sequencing. Genomic DNA was extracted from the blood cell samples with the Qiagen DNeasy Blood Extraction Kit. The germline V gene yields SGHRS for CDR1 and YFSETQ for CDR2. Measured from the cysteine to the phenylalanine, the CDR3 is 13 residues long. The sequence is cut down to CDR3 DNA, 39 bases in frame from base 1. The V and J ends are trimmed by 3 bases and 6 bases, leaving 11 bases between them.

Sequencing used PBMCs. The source of this sequence is a human donor in good health. The chain links TRBV5-1 with TRBJ2-3, with the identity of the D gene unclear. The sequenced DNA is TGCGCCAGCAGCTCCGACTTCTTCGATACGCAGTATTTT. Its translation reads: CASSSDFFDTQYF.